The 30 T cell receptor beta chains given below trace back to one sample, sequenced in a study of blood T cells in healthy people across ages. PCR was performed a second time for roughly 7 to 11 cycles using a sample-barcoded 5' primer and a J-beta primer mix. TCRdb processed the 5' RACE reads anew with MiXCR; each CDR3 protein has one entry. The sample lists around 1.1 million distinct CDR3 sequences, around two fifths occurring once. Sequenced: blood. The source of these receptors is a man younger than 35 in good health.

The CDR3 DNA is TGCAGCGTTGAAGACAGGCTAACCTACGAGCAGTACTTC. This encodes CSVEDRLTYEQYF. This chain uses TRBV29-1 with TRBJ2-7; D remains unclear. Germline-derived CDR1 and CDR2 are SQVTM and ANQGSEA. V was trimmed by 0 bases and J by 2 bases, leaving 8 bases between them. The CDR3 runs to 13 residues.

This clonotype was recorded a few times. This chain links TRBV5-4 with TRBJ2-3; D not certain. The germline gives CDR1 SGHNT, CDR2 YYREEE (reference sequence). The CDR3 sequence is 15 residues long. Trimming pared 0 bases from V and 2 bases from J, leaving 10 bases between. This CDR3 is CASSLEDLNTDTQYF. CDR3 nucleotide sequence: TGTGCCAGCAGCTTGGAGGATCTAAACACAGATACGCAGTATTTT.

V is TRBV6-1 and J is TRBJ2-5; D could derive from TRBD1 or TRBD2 (5 bases each). The CDR3 contains 15 residues. Between the trimmed V and J ends, which lost 5 bases and 0 bases, there was a span of 13 bases. Germline CDR1 MNHNS, CDR2 SASEGT. CDR3 DNA: TGTGCCAGCAGTCTCACCGGGACCTACCAAGAGACCCAGTACTTC. Translating gives CASSLTGTYQETQYF.

V and J are TRBV20-1 and TRBJ2-1; TRBD2 is a possible D gene (6 bases). V shed 6 bases and J shed 6 bases, with 15 bases lying between them. Looked up from germline, CDR1 is DFQATT and CDR2 is SNEGSKA (reference sequence). The CDR3 totals 13 residues. The CDR3 DNA reads as TGCAGTGCCCGGGCGGGGAGCGGCAATGAGCAGTTCTTC. Amino acid sequence: CSARAGSGNEQFF.

This CDR3 is CASSRQGGRGTEAFF. Here the CDR3 DNA reads TGCGCCAGCAGCCGGCAAGGGGGCAGGGGCACTGAAGCTTTCTTT. V and J are TRBV4-1 and TRBJ1-1; 7 bases are a match to TRBD1. V lost 4 bases and J lost 4; bases outside the gene matches: 9. The CDR3 covers 15 residues. CDR1 is MGHRA, CDR2 YSYEKL, per germline.

This clonotype was counted between two and nine times. This rearrangement joins TRBV6-6 to TRBJ2-5; a possible D gene is TRBD2 (6 bases). V was pared by 4 bases and J by 5 bases, with 14 bases between. The CDR3 sequence is 14 residues long. CDR1 is MNHNY, CDR2 SVGAGI, per germline (reference sequence). This CDR3 is CASSSPYREETQYF. CDR3 nucleotide sequence: TGTGCCAGCAGTTCCCCCTACCGGGAGGAGACCCAGTACTTC.

This clonotype has only a few counts. The genes are TRBV12-3 or TRBV12-4 and TRBJ2-6, with D unclear. The CDR3 length is 16 residues. V lost 6 bases to trimming and J lost 4 bases, with 16 bases between them. Here the CDR3 reads CASRLKGLPGANVLTF. CDR3 nucleotide sequence: TGTGCCAGCAGGCTGAAAGGGTTACCCGGGGCCAACGTCCTGACTTTC.

This chain connects TRBV20-1 to TRBJ1-2; weak D call: TRBD1 (5 bases). CDR1 is DFQATT, CDR2 SNEGSKA, per germline (reference sequence). The CDR3 covers 13 residues. V lost 6 bases and J lost 2, with 13 bases in between. CDR3 nucleotide sequence: TGCAGTGCCTTCACGGGGGGGAACTATGGCTACACCTTC. It specifies CSAFTGGNYGYTF.

The sample holds a few counts of this clonotype. The chain joins TRBV12-3 or TRBV12-4 to TRBJ2-1; TRBD1 matches 9 bases. Trimming took 4 bases from V and 4 from J; bases not matched to a gene: 11. This CDR3 contains 17 residues. The DNA of the CDR3 is TGTGCCAGCAGTTCGAGTCTTGCGGGACAGGGTTACAATGAGCAGTTCTTC. Translated: CASSSSLAGQGYNEQFF.

A remark on this clonotype: This sequence may be a read error, since a much larger clone differs from it by one base. The genes are TRBV4-3 and TRBJ1-2; no clear D gene. CDR1 is LGHNA, CDR2 YSLEER, per germline. The CDR3 spans 14 residues. The CDR3 nucleotides are TGCGCCAGCAGCCAAGATGAAGAGAACTATGACTACACCTTC. It is translated as CASSQDEENYDYTF.

This clonotype was picked up a small number of times. This chain links TRBV6-5 with TRBJ2-7; perhaps TRBD2 as D (5 bases). With 2 bases removed from V and 5 bases from J, the gap between germline ends came to 19 bases. Germline V gene data show CDR1 as MNHEY and CDR2 as SVGAGI. This CDR3 is 16 amino acids long. The CDR3 loop reads CASSYRGLLKHHEQYF. CDR3 nucleotide sequence: TGTGCCAGCAGTTACAGAGGACTCCTGAAACACCACGAGCAGTACTTC.

The chain combines TRBV6-2 or TRBV6-3 with TRBJ1-1, with D possibly TRBD1 on 5 matching bases. The germline V gene has CDR1 MNHEY and CDR2 SVGEGT. V was shortened by 6 bases and J by 4 bases, with 15 bases between the two germline ends. The CDR3 contains 14 residues. The CDR3 region has the DNA TGTGCCAGCAGAGAGGGGCCGGAGAGCACTGAAGCTTTCTTT. Translation: CASREGPESTEAFF.

The CDR3 sequence: CASSLSVSPQVDNEQFF. Here the CDR3 DNA reads TGCGCCAGCAGCCTGAGTGTTAGCCCCCAAGTGGACAATGAGCAGTTCTTC. V and J are TRBV5-1 and TRBJ2-1; D not certain. The germline CDR1 and CDR2 sequences are SGHRS and YFSETQ. Trimming left V 4 bases short and J 5 bases short, with 22 bases between. The CDR3 runs 17 residues.

This clonotype appeared a few times. This chain's CDR3 is CASKPDRIYYEQYF. CDR3 nucleotide sequence: TGTGCCAGCAAGCCGGACAGGATCTACTACGAGCAGTACTTC. The V and J genes are TRBV2 and TRBJ2-7; 7 nucleotides match TRBD1. The CDR3 totals 14 residues. J was trimmed by 3 bases and V by 7 bases; bases with no gene match: 9. Germline V lookup: CDR1 SNHLY, CDR2 FYNNEI.

The chain links TRBV2 to TRBJ1-5; 7 bases are shared with TRBD1. Germline V lookup: CDR1 SNHLY, CDR2 FYNNEI. The CDR3 consists of 12 residues. J lost 8 bases, V lost 6 bases, and 4 bases had no gene match. The CDR3 spells CASRAGGKPQHF. DNA of the CDR3: TGTGCCAGCAGGGCAGGGGGGAAGCCCCAGCATTTT. The full variable domain, completed using reference TRBV2 and TRBJ1-5, is EPEVTQTPSHQVTQMGQEVILRCVPISNHLYFYWYRQILGQKVEFLVSFYNNEISEKSEIFDDQFSVERPDGSNFTLKIRSTKLEDSAMYFCASRAGGKPQHFGDGTRLSIL.

The gene calls are TRBV6-1 and TRBJ1-2; maybe TRBD1 (6 bases). The germline CDR1 and CDR2 sequences are MNHNS and SASEGT. The CDR3 length is 18 residues. With 6 bases removed from V and 3 bases from J, the gap between germline ends came to 26 bases. The CDR3 sequence is CASSLQAPGRTEYYGYTF. CDR3 coding DNA: TGTGCCAGCAGCCTACAGGCCCCCGGGCGGACAGAATACTATGGCTACACCTTC.

The genes are TRBV13 and TRBJ2-7; D is possibly TRBD1 or TRBD2 (5 bases each). CDR3 length: 13 residues. Trimming shortened V by 4 bases and J by 7 bases, and 14 bases separated the two germline ends. CDR1 and CDR2 (germline): PRHDT, FYEKMQ (reference sequence). The CDR3: CASSWDADPEQYF. CDR3 coding DNA: TGTGCCAGCAGCTGGGACGCCGACCCGGAGCAGTACTTC. Combining the CDR3 with reference TRBV13 and TRBJ2-7 gives the whole variable domain AAGVIQSPRHLIKEKRETATLKCYPIPRHDTVYWYQQGPGQDPQFLISFYEKMQSDKGSIPDRFSAQQFSDYHSELNMSSLELGDSALYFCASSWDADPEQYFGPGTRLTVT.

This clonotype turned up a few times. This chain connects TRBV7-2 to TRBJ1-2; 7 nucleotides agree with TRBD1. The CDR3 contains 15 residues. The trim removed 5 bases at V and 3 bases at J, leaving 9 bases unmatched. Germline CDR1 reads SGHTA; CDR2 reads FQGNSA. CDR3: CASSQRLGTDYGYTF. DNA of the CDR3: TGTGCCAGCAGCCAGCGGCTAGGGACAGACTATGGCTACACCTTC.

This chain joins TRBV3-1 and TRBJ2-3; no firm D call. V lost 0 bases and J lost 9, with 10 bases in between. This CDR3 region has 13 residues. Per germline, CDR1 LGHDT and CDR2 YNNKEL (reference sequence). The CDR3 DNA sequence: TGTGCCAGCAGCCAAGATGCGACTTCGACGCAGTATTTT. Amino acid sequence: CASSQDATSTQYF.

This clonotype has a handful of counts. V usage is TRBV20-1 and J usage is TRBJ2-1, with 10 bases fitting TRBD1. TRBJ2-7 explains the end of the DNA better; the J call may be wrong. Germline CDR1 DFQATT, CDR2 SNEGSKA (reference sequence). The CDR3 contains 16 residues. The CDR3 here is CSARDMGQGPYNEQYF. The CDR3 nucleotides are TGCAGTGCTAGAGATATGGGACAGGGGCCCTACAATGAGCAGTACTTC.

The chain links TRBV6-6 to TRBJ2-7; TRBD2 aligns across 8 bases. The CDR3 is 14 residues long. In germline, CDR1 is MNHNY, CDR2 SVGAGI (reference sequence). Germline trimming cut 0 bases from V and 7 bases from J; bases unmatched to any gene: 5. This chain's CDR3 is CASSYSISGNEQYF. The DNA of the CDR3 is TGTGCCAGCAGTTACTCGATTAGCGGGAATGAGCAGTACTTC.

This chain connects TRBV5-5 to TRBJ2-5; 10 nucleotides match TRBD1. This CDR3 is 16 amino acids long. With V trimmed by 4 bases and J by 4 bases, 10 bases remained unmatched. Germline V gives CDR1 SGHKS, CDR2 YYEKEE (reference sequence). This chain's CDR3 is CASSPRTGGDGETQYF. The CDR3 DNA sequence: TGTGCCAGCAGCCCGAGGACAGGGGGGGACGGAGAGACCCAGTACTTC.

This clonotype was seen a few times. This chain joins TRBV12-3 or TRBV12-4 and TRBJ2-7; 9 positions match TRBD1. The J call may be incorrect, as the DNA end agrees better with TRBJ2-5. This CDR3 is 13 amino acids long. CDR3 sequence: CASRRDRAGTQYF. As DNA, the CDR3 is TGTGCCAGCAGAAGGGACAGGGCGGGGACCCAGTACTTC.

This clonotype has a handful of counts. The J gene is TRBJ1-2, the V gene TRBV9; D call uncertain. This CDR3 has 11 residues. The germline V and J ends were trimmed by 0 bases and 11 bases, with 8 bases remaining between them. Germline CDR1 is SGDLS and CDR2 is YYNGEE. The CDR3 bases are TGTGCCAGCAGCGTAGGTTCGGCGTACACCTTC. It encodes CASSVGSAYTF.

V and J are TRBV6-6 and TRBJ2-7, with D perhaps TRBD2 (5 bases). The J call may be in error: the DNA end matches TRBJ2-3 better. Germline assignment: CDR1 MNHNY and CDR2 SVGAGI (reference sequence). The CDR3 is made up of 11 amino acids. CDR3 amino acids: CASTGDRAQYF. The DNA of the CDR3 is TGTGCCAGCACCGGGGATCGAGCGCAGTATTTT.

The gene calls are TRBV30 and TRBJ1-2, with D perhaps TRBD1 (5 bases). CDR3 length: 16 residues. The germline V and J ends were trimmed by 1 base and 8 bases, with 23 bases remaining between them. CDR1 is GTSNPN and CDR2 is SVGIG in the germline V gene (reference sequence). The CDR3 sequence is CAWSALGRDLIGGYTF. In nucleotides, the CDR3 is TGTGCCTGGAGTGCCCTCGGAAGGGACCTTATTGGGGGCTACACCTTC.

This chain links TRBV6-5 with TRBJ1-5, with D hard to call. CDR3 length: 15 residues. Trimming removed 6 bases from V and 0 bases from J, with 12 bases in between. Germline V CDR1 and CDR2: MNHEY, SVGAGI. CDR3 DNA sequence: TGTGCCAGCAGGCTTCGAGGGAATAGCAATCAGCCCCAGCATTTT. Protein: CASRLRGNSNQPQHF.

J is TRBJ1-6 and V is TRBV20-1; 8 bases align to TRBD1. Germline assignment: CDR1 DFQATT and CDR2 SNEGSKA (reference sequence). This CDR3 contains 15 residues. The ends lost 3 bases at V and 7 bases at J; junction bases unmatched: 8. The CDR3 region has the DNA TGCAGTGCTAGCCCCACACAGGGGGTGAATTCACCCCTCCACTTT. Translated, it gives CSASPTQGVNSPLHF.

This clonotype occurred many times. The CDR3 nucleotides are TGTGCCAGCAAAGGCAGGAGGGGCAAAAACATTCAGTACTTC. Translated: CASKGRRGKNIQYF. The V gene is TRBV12-3 or TRBV12-4, the J gene TRBJ2-4; D perhaps matches TRBD2 (6 bases). V was pared by 7 bases and J by 3 bases, with 13 bases between. The CDR3 has 14 amino acids.

V usage is TRBV4-3 and J usage is TRBJ1-4; tentatively, D is TRBD1 (6 bases). The length of the CDR3 is 17 residues. Deletions cut 0 bases from V and 5 bases from J, with 16 bases between. CDR1 is LGHNA and CDR2 is YSLEER in the germline V gene. The CDR3, as DNA: TGCGCCAGCAGCCAAGATCCCCTGGGACACACGAATGAAAAACTGTTTTTT. Translating it yields CASSQDPLGHTNEKLFF.